This entry lists 6 T cell receptor beta chains sequenced from one sample in a study of blood T cell repertoires in COVID-19. The protocol was immunoSEQ multiplex PCR, while the TCRdb copy is restricted to in-frame clones and leaves out a portion. The top ten hold 15% of the sample, which has over 50,000 clones, more than 60% seen once. Sequenced material: peripheral blood. These receptors were obtained from a human donor with active or convalescent COVID-19. The donor label of this sample is uncertain.

The V and J genes are TRBV7-2 and TRBJ2-2; 8 bases align to TRBD2. The length of the CDR3 is 15 residues. Germline CDR1 and CDR2: SGHTA and FQGNSA. V lost 6 bases and J lost 6; bases outside the gene matches: 9. The CDR3 is CASRPGLAGSGELFF. CDR3 DNA sequence: TGTGCCAGCAGACCAGGACTAGCAGGGTCCGGGGAGCTGTTTTTT.

This clone occurred a few times. One junction end does not reproduce the germline sequence, and a read error may be involved. V usage is TRBV7-7 and J usage is TRBJ2-1, with D tentatively TRBD2 (6 bases). Germline CDR1 and CDR2: SSHAT and FNYEAQ (reference sequence). The CDR3 has 16 amino acids. The CDR3 DNA follows: TGTGCTAGCAGCCCAGGTCGCGGGAATTCCTACAATGAGCAGTTCTTC. This translates into CASSPGRGNSYNEQFF.

The chain joins TRBV19 to TRBJ2-1; TRBD1 matches 7 bases. The germline gives CDR1 LNHDA, CDR2 SQIVND (reference sequence). This CDR3 region has 14 residues. V was clipped by 5 bases and J by 7 bases; unmatched bases: 8. The CDR3 is CASSLGQFVNEQFF. The CDR3 DNA reads as TGTGCCAGTAGTTTGGGACAGTTTGTGAATGAGCAGTTCTTC. The complete variable domain, with remaining parts taken from reference TRBV19 and TRBJ2-1, reads DGGITQSPKYLFRKEGQNVTLSCEQNLNHDAMYWYRQDPGQGLRLIYYSQIVNDFQKGDIAEGYSVSREKKESFPLTVTSAQKNPTAFYLCASSLGQFVNEQFFGPGTRLTVL.

V and J are TRBV5-1 and TRBJ2-3; TRBD2 agrees at 12 bases. Unmatched junction bases numbered 10, after V lost 7 bases and J lost 4 bases. Germline V CDR1 and CDR2: SGHRS, YFSETQ. CDR3 length: 16 amino acids. The CDR3 loop reads CASGLLAGGIADTQYF. CDR3 sequence (DNA): TGCGCCAGCGGACTTCTAGCGGGAGGGATTGCAGATACGCAGTATTTT.

The sample holds one count of this clone. The genes are TRBV11-3 and TRBJ1-1; a possible D gene is TRBD1 (5 bases). CDR3 length equals 13 residues. Trimming stripped 2 bases from V and 4 bases from J, with 8 bases between. The germline CDR1 and CDR2 sequences are SGHNT and YENEEA. The CDR3 coding sequence is TGTGCCAGCAGCTTACAGGGAGGCACTGAAGCTTTCTTT. This gives the protein CASSLQGGTEAFF.

The chain employs TRBV5-1 and TRBJ2-7; D is uncertain. The CDR3 covers 14 residues. The V and J ends lost 4 bases and 2 bases respectively, with 13 bases between them. Germline V gene sequence: CDR1 SGHRS, CDR2 YFSETQ. CDR3: CASSTYTDTYEQYF. The CDR3, as DNA: TGCGCCAGCAGCACCTACACCGACACCTACGAGCAGTACTTC.